The rows below give T cell receptor beta chains drawn from one sample of a study of lymphopenia after photon versus proton radiotherapy. Profiling relied on immunoSEQ multiplex PCR, and the TCRdb table lists in-frame clones only, not all of them. The sample shows about 160,000 clones, roughly nine tenths of them seen only once. The material sequenced was peripheral blood, taken from a patient treated with photon-based radiotherapy. The receptor source for this set is a man aged 45-65 years with gastric cancer. The CDR3 runs from the conserved cysteine through the conserved F or W. Each record gives: D gene, clone size, J gene, V gene, CDR3 protein, CDR3 DNA. A D gene is named only where the DNA matches it firmly. Clone size appears in some rows only: once, few, many, or a class for an expanded clone.

>-|-|TRBJ2-3|TRBV14
CASSQGTGSDTQYF
TGTGCCAGCAGCCAAGGGACGGGATCAGATACGCAGTATTTT
>-|-|TRBJ2-1|TRBV5-5
CASGGRNEQFF
TGTGCCTCTGGGGGCCGCAATGAGCAGTTCTTC
>-|-|TRBJ2-7|TRBV14
CASSRTGAYEQYF
TGTGCCAGCAGCCGCACAGGCGCCTACGAGCAGTACTTC
>-|-|TRBJ2-1|TRBV7-9
CASSLSQEQFF
TGTGCCAGCAGCTTATCCCAAGAGCAGTTCTTC
>TRBD1|-|TRBJ2-7|TRBV7-2
CASTRQGVDYEQYF
TGTGCCAGCACCCGACAGGGGGTGGACTACGAGCAGTACTTC
>TRBD1|-|TRBJ2-7|TRBV4-2
CASSHQQGADEQYF
TGTGCCAGCAGCCACCAACAGGGGGCTGACGAGCAGTACTTC
>-|-|TRBJ1-1|TRBV28
CASSSHLPSQVDETEAFF
TGTGCCAGCAGTTCACATCTCCCTAGTCAGGTGGATGAGACTGAAGCTTTCTTT
>TRBD1|-|TRBJ1-3|TRBV10-3
CATKGQGDTIYF
TGTGCCACAAAAGGACAGGGAGACACCATATATTTT
>TRBD1|-|TRBJ1-2|TRBV30
CACFTGGTVPGYTF
TGTGCCTGTTTCACCGGGGGGACAGTACCGGGCTACACCTTC
>-|-|TRBJ2-7|TRBV6-1
CASSVPYEQYF
TGTGCCAGCAGCGTCCCCTACGAGCAGTACTTC
>TRBD2|once|TRBJ2-7|TRBV27
CASSWAGTSATYEQYF
TGTGCCAGCAGTTGGGCCGGGACTAGCGCAACCTACGAGCAGTACTTC
>TRBD1|-|TRBJ2-7|TRBV7-7
CASSLRTGGAEQYF
TGTGCCAGCAGCTTGAGGACAGGGGGCGCCGAGCAGTACTTC
>-|-|TRBJ1-1|TRBV5-1
CASSSQGGSTEAFF
TGCGCCAGCAGCTCCCAAGGGGGGAGCACTGAAGCTTTCTTT
>-|-|TRBJ2-6|TRBV5-6
CASPIRKSQSRANVLTF
TGTGCCAGCCCAATTCGCAAGTCACAAAGTCGGGCCAACGTCCTGACTTTC
>-|-|TRBJ2-3|TRBV25-1
CASTDSARVNTQYF
TGTGCCAGCACGGACTCGGCTCGGGTAAATACGCAGTATTTT
>-|-|TRBJ1-1|TRBV27
CASSLGAGLWNTEAFF
TGTGCCAGCAGTTTAGGCGCGGGACTCTGGAACACTGAAGCTTTCTTT
>-|-|TRBJ1-2|TRBV15
CATSRVGGTNYGYTF
TGTGCCACCAGCAGAGTTGGGGGAACAAACTATGGCTACACCTTC
>TRBD2|-|TRBJ2-5|TRBV5-4
CASSTATGGGETQYF
TGTGCCAGCAGCACAGCCACGGGAGGCGGGGAGACCCAGTACTTC
>-|-|TRBJ2-7|TRBV6-1
CASSEYQVPSYEQYF
TGTGCCAGCAGTGAATATCAGGTTCCCTCCTACGAGCAGTACTTC
>-|-|TRBJ1-1|TRBV28
CASRRDTGPGNTEAFF
TGTGCCAGCAGGCGGGATACAGGGCCGGGGAACACTGAAGCTTTCTTT
>-|-|TRBJ2-7|TRBV29-1
CSVRRQNEQYF
TGCAGCGTTAGGAGGCAAAACGAGCAGTACTTC
>-|few|TRBJ1-3|TRBV4-1
CASSQDTPSGNTIYF
TGCGCCAGCAGCCAAGATACACCCTCTGGAAACACCATATATTTT
>TRBD2|few|TRBJ2-7|TRBV4-1
CASSKTSGRSYEQYF
TGCGCCAGCAGCAAGACTAGCGGGAGGTCCTACGAGCAGTACTTC
>TRBD1|-|TRBJ2-2|TRBV5-4
CASSLPGQPTGELFF
TGTGCCAGCAGCTTACCGGGACAGCCGACCGGGGAGCTGTTTTTT
>TRBD2|once|TRBJ2-7|TRBV27
CASSRLASLYEQYF
TGTGCCAGCAGTCGACTAGCGAGTCTCTACGAGCAGTACTTC
>TRBD2|-|TRBJ2-4|TRBV27
CASSYKTGTSGKNIQYF
TGTGCCAGCAGTTATAAGACCGGGACTAGCGGGAAAAACATTCAGTACTTC
>TRBD1|-|TRBJ1-5|TRBV27
CASSLTLTGGQPQHF
TGTGCCAGCAGTTTAACGCTGACAGGGGGGCAGCCCCAGCATTTT
>-|-|TRBJ2-1|TRBV10-1
CASSGDSGTYNEQFF
TGCGCCAGCAGTGGAGATAGCGGAACGTACAATGAGCAGTTCTTC
>TRBD2|-|TRBJ2-3|TRBV29-1
CSTNPGLAGGTQYF
TGCAGCACCAACCCGGGACTAGCGGGAGGTACGCAGTATTTT
>TRBD2|-|TRBJ2-3|TRBV27
CASSRLAGGNTDTQYF
TGTGCCAGCAGTCGACTAGCGGGAGGTAACACAGATACGCAGTATTTT
>-|-|TRBJ1-5|TRBV9
CASSVGSEVPPQPQHF
TGTGCCAGCAGCGTAGGCTCTGAAGTCCCACCTCAGCCCCAGCATTTT
>TRBD1|-|TRBJ2-7|TRBV5-1
CASSLAIGTGGSYEQYF
TGCGCCAGCAGCTTGGCTATCGGGACAGGTGGGAGCTACGAGCAGTACTTC
>TRBD1|-|TRBJ1-2|TRBV7-9
CASSPAGTAGNYGYTF
TGTGCCAGCAGCCCCGCCGGGACAGCGGGGAACTATGGCTACACCTTC
>TRBD2|-|TRBJ2-7|TRBV5-4
CASSPKRLAGVRGSYEQYF
TGTGCCAGCAGCCCTAAAAGACTAGCGGGAGTTAGGGGGTCCTACGAGCAGTACTTC
>TRBD2|-|TRBJ2-7|TRBV4-1
CASSQAGTSGYEQYF
TGCGCCAGCAGCCAGGCCGGGACTAGCGGGTACGAGCAGTACTTC
>TRBD2|-|TRBJ2-7|TRBV27
CASSLTPGLAMGQYF
TGTGCCAGCAGTTTAACCCCCGGACTAGCGATGGGGCAGTACTTC
>-|-|TRBJ2-3|TRBV7-2
CASSLEELDTQYF
TGTGCCAGCAGCTTAGAGGAGTTAGATACGCAGTATTTT
>TRBD1|-|TRBJ1-3|TRBV19
CASSIGGTGEKNTIYF
TGTGCCAGTAGTATAGGTGGGACAGGGGAAAAAAACACCATATATTTT
>-|-|TRBJ1-1|TRBV5-1
CASSLGHADSTEAFF
TGCGCCAGCAGCTTGGGACATGCTGATAGCACTGAAGCTTTCTTT
>TRBD1|-|TRBJ2-3|TRBV29-1
CSSSGTGLDTQYF
TGCAGCAGCTCCGGGACAGGGTTAGATACGCAGTATTTT
>TRBD2|-|TRBJ2-3|TRBV5-1
CASSLAKTSGADTQYF
TGCGCCAGCAGCTTGGCTAAGACTAGCGGAGCAGATACGCAGTATTTT